These 14 T cell receptor beta chains originate from one sample sequenced in a study of blood T cell repertoires in COVID-19. Some clones are missing from TCRdb's copy, which holds only in-frame ones; the method was immunoSEQ multiplex PCR. The sample gives about 300,000 clones, 85% to 90% of which show up once; about 5% is in the top ten. The specimen sequenced was peripheral blood. These TCRs come from a man in his forties or fifties with acute or convalescent COVID-19.

This clone has only a few counts. The chain links TRBV18 to TRBJ2-3; a possible D gene is TRBD1 (6 bases). This CDR3 has 14 amino acids. Germline V lookup: CDR1 KGHSH, CDR2 LQKENI. V dropped 4 bases and J dropped 2 bases, with 10 bases sitting between them. For the CDR3, the DNA is TGTGCCAGCTCACTACAGGGAAACACAGATACGCAGTATTTT. It codes for CASSLQGNTDTQYF.

The chain uses TRBV27 and TRBJ2-2; D might be TRBD1 (6 bases). The CDR3 covers 17 residues. Germline CDR1 is MNHEY and CDR2 is SMNVEV (reference sequence). The V end lost 2 bases, the J end lost 3 bases, and 16 bases lay between the germline ends. The CDR3 region has the DNA TGTGCCAGCAGTTTAAGCATTTGGGGGCCGGACACCGGGGAGCTGTTTTTT. It codes for CASSLSIWGPDTGELFF.

The chain has TRBV4-2 and TRBJ1-6; no clear D gene. Trimming cost V 0 bases and J 7 bases, with 7 bases left between them. This CDR3 region has 14 residues. The germline V gene encodes CDR1 LGHNA and CDR2 YNFKEQ. Here the CDR3 reads CASSQDPLNSPLHF. The CDR3 DNA is TGTGCCAGCAGCCAAGACCCGCTAAATTCACCCCTCCACTTT.

The rearrangement links TRBV13 to TRBJ2-1, with a possible D match to TRBD2 (6 bases). Germline CDR1 is PRHDT and CDR2 is FYEKMQ (reference sequence). The CDR3 sequence is 15 residues long. Trimming took off 5 bases at V and 5 bases at J, with 16 bases between the two ends. Written as DNA, the CDR3 is TGTGCCAGCAGCCCGGAGGGTAGCGCCCACAATGAGCAGTTCTTC. Translation gives CASSPEGSAHNEQFF. Supplemented by reference TRBV13 and TRBJ2-1, the full variable domain reads AAGVIQSPRHLIKEKRETATLKCYPIPRHDTVYWYQQGPGQDPQFLISFYEKMQSDKGSIPDRFSAQQFSDYHSELNMSSLELGDSALYFCASSPEGSAHNEQFFGPGTRLTVL.

This clone was recorded once. V and J are TRBV7-2 and TRBJ2-7; 7 nucleotides agree with TRBD1. J was trimmed by 1 base and V by 5 bases; bases with no gene match: 5. Germline-derived CDR1 and CDR2 are SGHTA and FQGNSA. The CDR3 runs to 14 residues. CDR3 sequence reads: CASSPQGQSYEQYF. The CDR3 DNA reads TGTGCCAGCAGCCCTCAGGGACAGTCCTACGAGCAGTACTTC.

The chain couples TRBV9 to TRBJ1-2, with D hard to call. The germline V and J ends were trimmed by 1 base and 8 bases, with 15 bases remaining between them. The CDR3 is made up of 14 amino acids. Looked up from germline, CDR1 is SGDLS and CDR2 is YYNGEE. DNA of the CDR3: TGTGCCAGCAGCGTAACTCCCCTCCCCGAAGGCTACACCTTC. Its translation is CASSVTPLPEGYTF.

This rearrangement joins TRBV7-2 to TRBJ1-6; no firm D call. Germline V lookup: CDR1 SGHTA, CDR2 FQGNSA. The CDR3 totals 15 residues. V lost 5 bases, J lost 0 bases, and 8 bases lay in between. The CDR3 nucleotides read TGTGCCAGCAGCCAACAGAGCTCCTATAATTCACCCCTCCACTTT. Residues: CASSQQSSYNSPLHF. Variable domain in full (rest from reference TRBV7-2 and TRBJ1-6): GAGVSQSPSNKVTEKGKDVELRCDPISGHTALYWYRQSLGQGLEFLIYFQGNSAPDKSGLPSDRFSAERTGGSVSTLTIQRTQQEDSAVYLCASSQQSSYNSPLHFGNGTRLTVT.

The chain recombines TRBV5-1 with TRBJ2-6; the match to TRBD1 covers 10 bases. This CDR3 has 18 amino acids. Trimming removed 4 bases from V and 4 bases from J; junction bases left unmatched: 11. Germline CDR1 is SGHRS and CDR2 is YFSETQ. CDR3 nucleotide sequence: TGCGCCAGCAGCCTCCGGGACAGGGGATTTATGGGGGCCAACGTCCTGACTTTC. Amino acids: CASSLRDRGFMGANVLTF.

This rearrangement joins TRBV30 to TRBJ2-1; D uncertain. The V end was cut by 0 bases, the J end by 3 bases, with 6 bases between. This CDR3 spans 13 amino acids. The germline V gene encodes CDR1 GTSNPN and CDR2 SVGIG (reference sequence). As DNA, the CDR3 is TGTGCCTGGAGTGTACTACTCTACAATGAGCAGTTCTTC. As protein: CAWSVLLYNEQFF. Using reference TRBV30 and TRBJ2-1 for the parts outside the CDR3, the full variable domain is SQTIHQWPATLVQPVGSPLSLECTVEGTSNPNLYWYRQAAGRGLQLLFYSVGIGQISSEVPQNLSASRPQDRQFILSSKKLLLSDSGFYLCAWSVLLYNEQFFGPGTRLTVL.

This chain uses TRBV5-6 with TRBJ2-1; 9 bases agree with TRBD2. The V segment lost 3 bases and the J segment 7 bases; nucleotides outside the gene matches: 2. Looked up from germline, CDR1 is SGHDT and CDR2 is YYEEEE. The length of the CDR3 is 13 residues. CDR3 sequence: CASSSLAGNEQFF. The CDR3 DNA is TGTGCCAGCAGCTCCCTAGCGGGGAATGAGCAGTTCTTC.

CDR3 bases: TGTGCCATCAGTGTCGGGCTAGCGGGGGTCAATGAGCAGTTCTTC. Translated, it gives CAISVGLAGVNEQFF. The rearrangement uses TRBV10-3 and TRBJ2-1, with TRBD2 identical over 10 bases. CDR3 length: 15 amino acids. The V gene end was trimmed by 4 bases and the J gene end by 6 bases; junction bases not matched to a gene: 6. The germline V gene encodes CDR1 ENHRY and CDR2 SYGVKD.

The chain carries TRBV19 and TRBJ2-3; the match to TRBD1 covers 10 bases. The CDR3 has 13 amino acids. V was clipped by 9 bases and J by 1 base; unmatched bases: 1. The germline gives CDR1 LNHDA, CDR2 SQIVND (reference sequence). CDR3 in DNA: TGTGCCAGCGGGACAGGGGGCACAGATACGCAGTATTTT. Encoded protein: CASGTGGTDTQYF.

The V gene is TRBV29-1, the J gene TRBJ1-1, with 7 nucleotides matching TRBD1. V trimming: 3 bases; J trimming: 1 base; junction bases outside the gene matches: 8. The germline V gene encodes CDR1 SQVTM and CDR2 ANQGSEA. The CDR3 runs to 15 residues. The CDR3 sequence: CSVDGPGQSNTEAFF. In DNA, the CDR3 is TGCAGCGTTGACGGACCGGGACAGTCGAACACTGAAGCTTTCTTT.

The chain has TRBV27 and TRBJ1-1, with D tentatively TRBD1 (5 bases). Trimming shortened V by 6 bases and J by 1 base, and 15 bases separated the two germline ends. Germline CDR1 MNHEY, CDR2 SMNVEV (reference sequence). This CDR3 comprises 15 residues. The CDR3 sequence is CASSTRSGANTEAFF. CDR3 bases: TGTGCCAGCAGCACTAGGAGCGGGGCGAACACTGAAGCTTTCTTT.